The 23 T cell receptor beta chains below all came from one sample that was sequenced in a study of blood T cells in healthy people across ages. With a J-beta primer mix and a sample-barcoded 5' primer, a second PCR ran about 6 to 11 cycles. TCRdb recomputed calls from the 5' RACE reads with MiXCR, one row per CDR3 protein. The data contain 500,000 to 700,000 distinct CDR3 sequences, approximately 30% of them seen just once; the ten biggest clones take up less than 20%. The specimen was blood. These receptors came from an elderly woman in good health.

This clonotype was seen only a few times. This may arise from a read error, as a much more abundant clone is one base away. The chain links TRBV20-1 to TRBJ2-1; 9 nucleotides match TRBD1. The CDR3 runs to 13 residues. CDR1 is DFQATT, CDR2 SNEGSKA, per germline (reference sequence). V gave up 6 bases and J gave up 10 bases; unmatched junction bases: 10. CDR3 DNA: TGCAGTGCCGACGGACAGGGGTACGACGAGCAGTTCTTC. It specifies CSADGQGYDEQFF.

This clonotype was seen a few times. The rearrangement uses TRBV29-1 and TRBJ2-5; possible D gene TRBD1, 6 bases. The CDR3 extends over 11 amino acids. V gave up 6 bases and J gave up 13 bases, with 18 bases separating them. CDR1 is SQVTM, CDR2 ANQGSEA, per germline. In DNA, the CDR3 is TGCAGCGTCACCACAGGGTACTCCCCGTACTTC. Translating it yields CSVTTGYSPYF.

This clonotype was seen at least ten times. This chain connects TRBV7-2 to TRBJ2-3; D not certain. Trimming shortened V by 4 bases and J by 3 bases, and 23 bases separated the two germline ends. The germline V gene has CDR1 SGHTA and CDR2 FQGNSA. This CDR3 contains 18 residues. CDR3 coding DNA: TGTGCCAGCAGCTCCTCTCCGGTTGTCTTGATTGGGACAGATACGCAGTATTTT. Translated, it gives CASSSSPVVLIGTDTQYF.

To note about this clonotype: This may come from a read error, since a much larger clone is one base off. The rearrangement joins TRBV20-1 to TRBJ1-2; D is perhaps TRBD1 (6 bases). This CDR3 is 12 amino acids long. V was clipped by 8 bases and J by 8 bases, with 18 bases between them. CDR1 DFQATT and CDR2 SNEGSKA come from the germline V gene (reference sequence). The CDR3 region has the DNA TGCAGTACTCAAGGGGGGAGCGGAGGCTACACCTTC. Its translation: CSTQGGSGGYTF.

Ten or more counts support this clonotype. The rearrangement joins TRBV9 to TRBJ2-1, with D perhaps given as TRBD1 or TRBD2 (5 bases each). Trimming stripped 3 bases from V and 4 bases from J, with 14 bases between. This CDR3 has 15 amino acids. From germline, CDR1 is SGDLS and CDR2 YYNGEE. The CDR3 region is CASSAEGQGYNEQFF. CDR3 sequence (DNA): TGTGCCAGCAGCGCCGAGGGGCAGGGATACAATGAGCAGTTCTTC.

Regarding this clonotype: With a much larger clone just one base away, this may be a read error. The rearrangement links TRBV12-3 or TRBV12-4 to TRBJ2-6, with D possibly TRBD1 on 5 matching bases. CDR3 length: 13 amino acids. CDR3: CASRKSGANILTF. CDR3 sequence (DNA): TGTGCCAGCAGGAAATCTGGGGCCAACATCCTGACTTTC.

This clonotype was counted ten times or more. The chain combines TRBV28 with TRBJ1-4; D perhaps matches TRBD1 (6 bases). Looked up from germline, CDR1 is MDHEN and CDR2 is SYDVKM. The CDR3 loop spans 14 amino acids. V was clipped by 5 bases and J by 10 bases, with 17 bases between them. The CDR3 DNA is TGTGCCAGCAGTGGAGGAGGGGGGGCCGGAAAACTGTTTTTT. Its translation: CASSGGGGAGKLFF.

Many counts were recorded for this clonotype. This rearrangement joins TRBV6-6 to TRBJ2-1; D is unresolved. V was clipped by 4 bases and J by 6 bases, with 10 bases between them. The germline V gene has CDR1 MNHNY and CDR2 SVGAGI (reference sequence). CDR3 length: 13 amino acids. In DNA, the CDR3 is TGTGCCAGCAGTTCCCCGAACGGCAATGAGCAGTTCTTC. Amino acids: CASSSPNGNEQFF.

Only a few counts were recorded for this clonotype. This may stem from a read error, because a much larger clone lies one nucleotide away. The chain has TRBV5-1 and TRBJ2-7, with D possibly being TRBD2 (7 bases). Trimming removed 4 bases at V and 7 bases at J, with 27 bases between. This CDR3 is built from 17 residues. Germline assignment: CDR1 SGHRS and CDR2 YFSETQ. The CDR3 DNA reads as TGCGCCAGCAGCCAATTAGCCGGGCGGGGGCTATACAATGAGCAGTACTTC. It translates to CASSQLAGRGLYNEQYF.

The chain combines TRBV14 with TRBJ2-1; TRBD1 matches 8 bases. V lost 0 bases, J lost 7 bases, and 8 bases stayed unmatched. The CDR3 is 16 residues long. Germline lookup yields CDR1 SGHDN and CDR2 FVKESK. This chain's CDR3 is CASSQEVGQGDNEQFF. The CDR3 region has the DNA TGTGCCAGCAGCCAAGAAGTCGGACAGGGAGATAATGAGCAGTTCTTC. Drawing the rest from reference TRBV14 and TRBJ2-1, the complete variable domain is EAGVTQFPSHSVIEKGQTVTLRCDPISGHDNLYWYRRVMGKEIKFLLHFVKESKQDESGMPNNRFLAERTGGTYSTLKVQPAELEDSGVYFCASSQEVGQGDNEQFFGPGTRLTVL.

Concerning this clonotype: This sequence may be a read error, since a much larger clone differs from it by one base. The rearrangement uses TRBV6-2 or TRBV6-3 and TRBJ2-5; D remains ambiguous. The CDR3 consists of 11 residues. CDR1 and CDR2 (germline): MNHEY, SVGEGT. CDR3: CANSFLGSQYF. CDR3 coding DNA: TGTGCCAACAGTTTCCTAGGATCCCAGTACTTC.

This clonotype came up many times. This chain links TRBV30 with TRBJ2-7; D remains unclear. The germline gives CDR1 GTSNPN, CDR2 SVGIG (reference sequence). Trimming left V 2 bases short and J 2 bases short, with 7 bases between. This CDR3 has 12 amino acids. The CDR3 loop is CAWSILTYEQYF. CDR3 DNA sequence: TGTGCCTGGAGTATACTAACCTACGAGCAGTACTTC.

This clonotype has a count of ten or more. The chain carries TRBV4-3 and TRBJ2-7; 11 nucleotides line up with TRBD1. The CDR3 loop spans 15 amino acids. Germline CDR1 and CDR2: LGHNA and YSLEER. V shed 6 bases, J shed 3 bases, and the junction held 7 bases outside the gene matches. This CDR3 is CASSRTGGGLYEQYF. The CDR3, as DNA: TGCGCCAGCAGTAGGACAGGGGGCGGCCTCTACGAGCAGTACTTC.

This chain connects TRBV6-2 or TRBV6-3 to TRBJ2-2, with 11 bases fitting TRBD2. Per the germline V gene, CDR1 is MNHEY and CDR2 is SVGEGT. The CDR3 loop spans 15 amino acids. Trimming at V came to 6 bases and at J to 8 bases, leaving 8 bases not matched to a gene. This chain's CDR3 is CASRDTGLAAGELFF. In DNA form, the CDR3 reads TGTGCCAGCAGGGATACGGGACTAGCGGCAGGGGAGCTGTTTTTT.

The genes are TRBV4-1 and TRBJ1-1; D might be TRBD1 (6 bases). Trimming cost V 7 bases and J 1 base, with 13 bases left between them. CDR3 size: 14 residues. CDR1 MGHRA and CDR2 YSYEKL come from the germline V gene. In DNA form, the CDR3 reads TGCGCCAGCAACCTCTCGGGGGCGAACACTGAAGCTTTCTTT. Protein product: CASNLSGANTEAFF.

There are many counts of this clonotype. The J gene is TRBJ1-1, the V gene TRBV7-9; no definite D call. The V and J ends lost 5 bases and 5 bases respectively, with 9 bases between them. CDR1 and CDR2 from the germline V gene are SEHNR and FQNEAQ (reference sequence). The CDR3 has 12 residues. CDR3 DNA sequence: TGTGCCAGCAGCCCTCTTGGGACTGAAGCTTTCTTT. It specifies CASSPLGTEAFF.

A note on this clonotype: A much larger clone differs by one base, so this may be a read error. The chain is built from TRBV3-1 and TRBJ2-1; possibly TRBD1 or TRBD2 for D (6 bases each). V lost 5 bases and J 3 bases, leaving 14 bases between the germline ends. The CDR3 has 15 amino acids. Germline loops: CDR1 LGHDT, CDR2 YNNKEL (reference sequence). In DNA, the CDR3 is TGTGCCAGCAGCTCGGGGGCTCCTTTCTACAATGAGCAGTTCTTC. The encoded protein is CASSSGAPFYNEQFF.

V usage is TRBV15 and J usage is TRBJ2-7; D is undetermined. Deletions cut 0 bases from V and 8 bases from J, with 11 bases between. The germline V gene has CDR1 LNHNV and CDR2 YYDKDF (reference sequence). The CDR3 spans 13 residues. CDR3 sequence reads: CATSRDIIHKQYF. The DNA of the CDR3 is TGTGCCACCAGCAGAGATATAATCCACAAGCAGTACTTC.

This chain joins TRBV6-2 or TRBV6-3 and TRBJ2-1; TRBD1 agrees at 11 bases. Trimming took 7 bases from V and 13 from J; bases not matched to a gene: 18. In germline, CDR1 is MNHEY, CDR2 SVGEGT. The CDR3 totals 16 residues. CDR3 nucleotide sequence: TGTGCCAGCATTCCTAGGGACAGGGGGAACCAAGGGACCCAGTTCTTC. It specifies CASIPRDRGNQGTQFF.

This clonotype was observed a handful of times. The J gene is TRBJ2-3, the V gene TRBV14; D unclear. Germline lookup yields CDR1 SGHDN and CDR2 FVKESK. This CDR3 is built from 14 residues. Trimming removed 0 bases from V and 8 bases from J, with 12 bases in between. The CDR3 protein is CASSQEGFWATQYF. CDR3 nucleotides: TGTGCCAGCAGCCAAGAGGGTTTCTGGGCTACGCAGTATTTT.

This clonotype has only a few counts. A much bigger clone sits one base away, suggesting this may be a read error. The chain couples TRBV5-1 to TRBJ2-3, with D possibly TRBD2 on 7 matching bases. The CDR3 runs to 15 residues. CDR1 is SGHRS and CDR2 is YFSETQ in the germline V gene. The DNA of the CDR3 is TGCGCCAGCAGCTTCCGGGGGGCAGGCACAGATGCGCAGTATTTT. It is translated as CASSFRGAGTDAQYF.

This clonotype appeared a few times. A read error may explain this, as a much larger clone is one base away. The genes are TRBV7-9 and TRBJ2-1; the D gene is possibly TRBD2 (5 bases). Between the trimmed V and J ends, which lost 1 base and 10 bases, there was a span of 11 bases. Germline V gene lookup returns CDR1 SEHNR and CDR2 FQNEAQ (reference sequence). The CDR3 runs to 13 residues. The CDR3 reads CASSLGPDYEQFF. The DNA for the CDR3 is TGTGCCAGCAGCTTAGGGCCAGACTACGAGCAGTTCTTC.

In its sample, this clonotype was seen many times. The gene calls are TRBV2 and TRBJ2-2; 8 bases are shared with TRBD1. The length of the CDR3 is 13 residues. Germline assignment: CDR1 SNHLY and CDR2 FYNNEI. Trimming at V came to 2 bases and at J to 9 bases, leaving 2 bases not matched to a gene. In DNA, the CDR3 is TGTGCCAGCAGTGAACAGGGGGCCTGGGAGCTGTTTTTT. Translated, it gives CASSEQGAWELFF.